This TCR beta chain comes out of a study of blood T cell repertoires in COVID-19. Looking at the study overall: Samples of COVID-19 (acute and convalescent) were obtained from the United States, Italy and Spain. Sources were T cells, B-cell-depleted T cells, or PBMCs; the material itself was cDNA or gDNA.

Germline V gene sequence: CDR1 LNHDA, CDR2 SQIVND (reference sequence). Deletions cut 4 bases from V and 7 bases from J, with 18 bases between. The CDR3 contains 15 residues. Clones were sequenced by immunoSEQ multiplex PCR, and TCRdb holds only the in-frame ones, with some missing. The repertoire holds 140,000 to 150,000 clones, with roughly 87% as singletons. The material sequenced was peripheral blood. This chain joins TRBV19 and TRBJ2-3; D not resolved. This clonotype was sampled from a man in his 70s with acute or convalescent COVID-19. Here the CDR3 DNA reads TGTGCCAGTAGTAAGGAGAAGGCAGTCTTATATACGCAGTATTTT. It encodes CASSKEKAVLYTQYF.